These 12 T cell receptor beta chains share one sample of origin, sequenced in a study of blood T cell dynamics during melanoma immunotherapy. Sequenced by immunoSEQ multiplex PCR; TCRdb stores in-frame clones only, minus some. The table records 4,200 or so clones, just over 95% of them present only once. This sample's time point: pre-treatment baseline. The sample in question was effector memory CD8+ T cells from blood, obtained from a patient treated with checkpoint blockade. These receptors were taken from a human donor with melanoma.

Here the CDR3 reads CASSLARDNQETQYF. The CDR3 DNA sequence: TGCGCCAGCAGCTTGGCCCGGGACAACCAAGAGACCCAGTACTTC. V is TRBV5-1 and J is TRBJ2-5; possible D gene TRBD1, 6 bases. The V gene's germline CDR1 is SGHRS and CDR2 YFSETQ. Trimming left V 0 bases short and J 0 bases short, with 9 bases between. The CDR3 covers 15 residues. The complete variable domain, with remaining parts taken from reference TRBV5-1 and TRBJ2-5, reads KAGVTQTPRYLIKTRGQQVTLSCSPISGHRSVSWYQQTPGQGLQFLFEYFSETQRNKGNFPGRFSGRQFSNSRSEMNVSTLELGDSALYLCASSLARDNQETQYFGPGTRLLVL.

The chain has TRBV11-2 and TRBJ2-7; D unresolved. V shed 1 base and J shed 2 bases, with 15 bases lying between them. This CDR3 has 16 amino acids. Per the germline V gene, CDR1 is SGHAT and CDR2 is FQNNGV. CDR3 in amino acids: CASSLGPGELAYEQYF. The CDR3 nucleotides read TGTGCCAGCAGCTTAGGCCCGGGCGAGTTAGCCTACGAGCAGTACTTC.

The chain recombines TRBV28 with TRBJ2-7, with 8 bases aligning to TRBD2. V dropped 8 bases and J dropped 2; count of bases not matched to a gene: 8. This CDR3 has 14 residues. Germline loops: CDR1 MDHEN, CDR2 SYDVKM. The CDR3 region is CASYGAGGAYEQYF. As DNA, the CDR3 is TGTGCCAGCTATGGTGCGGGGGGTGCCTACGAGCAGTACTTC. The full variable domain, completed using reference TRBV28 and TRBJ2-7, is DVKVTQSSRYLVKRTGEKVFLECVQDMDHENMFWYRQDPGLGLRLIYFSYDVKMKEKGDIPEGYSVSREKKERFSLILESASTNQTSMYLCASYGAGGAYEQYFGPGTRLTVT.

The CDR3 nucleotides are TGTGCCAGCAGCTCTCGCGGCAGGGGGCCCACTGAAGCTTTCTTT. Amino acid sequence: CASSSRGRGPTEAFF. V gene TRBV7-8 combines with J gene TRBJ1-1; 8 positions agree with TRBD1. The V and J ends lost 4 bases and 4 bases, in that order; junction bases with no gene match: 8. CDR1 and CDR2 from the germline V gene are SGHVS and FQNEAQ. CDR3 length: 15 residues.

CDR3 sequence reads: CASSSGQGLLGNQPQHF. For the CDR3, the DNA is TGTGCCAGTAGTAGCGGACAGGGACTCTTGGGCAATCAGCCCCAGCATTTT. The chain links TRBV19 to TRBJ1-5, with 8 positions matching TRBD1. J gave up 2 bases and V 4 bases, and 10 bases lay outside the gene matches. Per germline, CDR1 LNHDA and CDR2 SQIVND (reference sequence). CDR3 length: 17 amino acids.

CDR3 sequence (DNA): TGTGCCAGCAGCTATGATGACAGGTTCCTCTCTGGGGCCAACGTCCTGACTTTC. It encodes CASSYDDRFLSGANVLTF. The chain has TRBV5-4 and TRBJ2-6; perhaps TRBD1 as D (6 bases). There are 18 residues in the CDR3. V was cut by 3 bases and J by 0 bases, with 16 bases left in between. The V gene's germline CDR1 is SGHNT and CDR2 YYREEE (reference sequence). Full variable domain (rest looked up from reference TRBV5-4 and TRBJ2-6): ETGVTQSPTHLIKTRGQQVTLRCSSQSGHNTVSWYQQALGQGPQFIFQYYREEENGRGNFPPRFSGLQFPNYSSELNVNALELDDSALYLCASSYDDRFLSGANVLTFGAGSRLTVL.

This clone was counted a single time. The chain is built from TRBV5-1 and TRBJ1-2; D is uncertain. Trimming took 4 bases from V and 0 from J, leaving 7 bases between them. Germline values: CDR1 SGHRS, CDR2 YFSETQ. CDR3 length: 13 residues. The CDR3, as DNA: TGCGCCAGCAGCGAGGGTGCTAACTATGGCTACACCTTC. The encoded protein is CASSEGANYGYTF.

This clone was picked up one time. The V and J genes are TRBV2 and TRBJ2-1; D not resolved. The CDR3 length is 12 residues. Deletions cut 6 bases from V and 8 bases from J, with 11 bases between. The V gene's germline CDR1 is SNHLY and CDR2 FYNNEI. CDR3 DNA: TGTGCCAGCAGGGAGATTGGGGATGAGCAGTTCTTC. This codes for CASREIGDEQFF.

This clone was recorded a few times. The rearrangement joins TRBV7-8 to TRBJ1-5; D might be TRBD1 (5 bases). CDR1 and CDR2 (germline): SGHVS, FQNEAQ. The CDR3 length is 15 residues. Trimming took 1 base from V and 5 from J, leaving 12 bases between them. The CDR3 region is CASSLVPEGDQPQHF. The CDR3 DNA sequence: TGTGCCAGCAGCTTAGTCCCCGAAGGGGATCAGCCCCAGCATTTT.

The rearrangement joins TRBV14 to TRBJ2-7; 9 bases align to TRBD1. Germline V gives CDR1 SGHDN, CDR2 FVKESK. V shed 1 base and J 6 bases; nucleotides not matched to a gene: 7. This CDR3 has 15 amino acids. The chain's CDR3 is CASSQAGDRDPEQYF. CDR3 bases: TGTGCCAGCAGCCAAGCCGGGGACAGGGACCCCGAGCAGTACTTC.

The rearrangement uses TRBV7-8 and TRBJ1-1; D ambiguous. Trimming stripped 5 bases from V and 2 bases from J, with 15 bases between. Germline V gene sequence: CDR1 SGHVS, CDR2 FQNEAQ. This CDR3 region has 15 residues. CDR3 in amino acids: CASSHTRLLNTEAFF. The CDR3 DNA reads TGTGCCAGCAGCCATACCCGCTTGCTTAACACTGAAGCTTTCTTT.

This chain joins TRBV6-6 and TRBJ2-2, with TRBD2 matching over 10 bases. V shed 6 bases, J shed 5 bases, and the junction held 6 bases outside the gene matches. The CDR3 sequence is 15 residues long. Per germline, CDR1 MNHNY and CDR2 SVGAGI (reference sequence). CDR3 DNA sequence: TGTGCCAGCAGCCTTCTAGCGGGAGAAACCGGGGAGCTGTTTTTT. This translates into CASSLLAGETGELFF.